These 15 T cell receptor beta chains originate from one sample sequenced in a study of blood T cell repertoires in COVID-19. Data came from immunoSEQ multiplex PCR; TCRdb stores just in-frame clones and leaves some out. The sample holds some 150,000 clones, roughly 79% seen once. The sample comprised peripheral blood. These receptors came from a human donor with acute or convalescent COVID-19. The donor label of this sample is uncertain.

This CDR3 reads CASSLLGTGGESPLHF. The CDR3 DNA sequence: TGCGCCAGCAGCCTCTTAGGAACAGGGGGCGAGTCACCCCTCCACTTT. V and J are TRBV4-1 and TRBJ1-6, with 9 bases aligning to TRBD1. Per the germline V gene, CDR1 is MGHRA and CDR2 is YSYEKL. V shed 4 bases and J 10 bases; nucleotides not matched to a gene: 11. The CDR3 totals 16 residues.

The sample holds one count of this clone. V usage is TRBV30 and J usage is TRBJ2-5, with D possibly TRBD2 on 6 matching bases. Germline CDR1 and CDR2: GTSNPN and SVGIG (reference sequence). The V end was cut by 0 bases, the J end by 5 bases, with 10 bases between. This CDR3 is 13 amino acids long. For the CDR3, the DNA is TGTGCCTGGAGTGTAGGGGAGGCGGAGACCCAGTACTTC. It specifies CAWSVGEAETQYF.

The gene calls are TRBV6-1 and TRBJ2-1, with TRBD1 identical over 7 bases. This CDR3 region has 14 residues. Germline V gene data show CDR1 as MNHNS and CDR2 as SASEGT. J gave up 10 bases and V 2 bases, and 8 bases lay outside the gene matches. The CDR3 coding sequence is TGTGCCAGCAGTGAACTTCAACCGGGACAGGAGCAGTTCTTC. It encodes CASSELQPGQEQFF.

The genes are TRBV2 and TRBJ2-7, with unresolved D. V was clipped by 5 bases and J by 4 bases, with 6 bases between them. CDR1 is SNHLY, CDR2 FYNNEI, per germline. The CDR3 is 11 residues long. The CDR3 DNA reads TGTGCCAGCAGTCCTACGTACGAGCAGTACGTC. It is translated as CASSPTYEQYV.

This chain links TRBV6-5 with TRBJ1-1; maybe TRBD1 (5 bases). CDR1 MNHEY and CDR2 SVGAGI come from the germline V gene. The CDR3 has 14 residues. V was cut by 2 bases and J by 4 bases, with 11 bases left in between. The CDR3 nucleotides are TGTGCCAGCAGTTACGTCCCGGGGGGCACTGAAGCTTTCTTT. Protein sequence: CASSYVPGGTEAFF.

The chain recombines TRBV2 with TRBJ2-5; 9 positions match TRBD1. This CDR3 comprises 13 residues. Germline V gene sequence: CDR1 SNHLY, CDR2 FYNNEI. Losses at the gene ends were 8 bases for V and 5 bases for J; bases not matched to a gene: 6. This chain's CDR3 is CASSNRGRETQYF. CDR3 in DNA: TGTGCCAGCTCTAACAGGGGGCGGGAGACCCAGTACTTC.

The CDR3 loop is CATSDFTGTDTQYF. CDR3 bases: TGTGCCACCAGTGATTTCACAGGGACAGATACGCAGTATTTT. The rearrangement links TRBV24-1 to TRBJ2-3; D may be TRBD1 (6 bases). Trimming took 1 base from V and 3 from J, leaving 7 bases between them. CDR1 is KGHDR, CDR2 SFDVKD, per germline. There are 14 residues in the CDR3.

The chain couples TRBV3-1 (or the pseudogene TRBV3-2) to TRBJ1-3; possibly TRBD1 for D (6 bases). CDR1 and CDR2 from the germline V gene are LGHDT and YNNKEL (reference sequence). This CDR3 has 14 residues. Trimming took off 4 bases at V and 4 bases at J, with 11 bases between the two ends. The CDR3 DNA is TGTGCCAGCAGCCCCGGGACAACGGGAAACACCATATATTTT. Protein: CASSPGTTGNTIYF.

The chain combines TRBV12-3 or TRBV12-4 with TRBJ2-2; D is possibly TRBD2 (5 bases). Trimming cost V 5 bases and J 6 bases, with 10 bases left between them. The CDR3 runs to 13 residues. DNA of the CDR3: TGTGCCAGCAGTCAGCAGGAGGCCGGGGAGCTGTTTTTT. This encodes CASSQQEAGELFF.

The V and J genes are TRBV29-1 and TRBJ2-1, with a tentative D call TRBD2 (5 bases). The CDR3 runs 14 residues. Germline lookup yields CDR1 SQVTM and CDR2 ANQGSEA. Trimming removed 5 bases from V and 0 bases from J, with 11 bases in between. CDR3 in amino acids: CSVLGGSSYNEQFF. CDR3 nucleotide sequence: TGCAGCGTTCTTGGAGGCAGCTCCTACAATGAGCAGTTCTTC.

This clone was recorded a few times. This sequence joins TRBV7-8 and TRBJ1-1; D ambiguous. Per germline, CDR1 SGHVS and CDR2 FQNEAQ. The V end was cut by 5 bases, the J end by 1 base, with 14 bases between. This CDR3 is 15 amino acids long. In DNA form, the CDR3 reads TGTGCCAGCAGCATGGTGTTGGCCTCGAACACTGAAGCTTTCTTT. Encoded protein: CASSMVLASNTEAFF.

In this sample, this clone turned up once. V usage is TRBV2 and J usage is TRBJ1-6; 9 positions match TRBD1. Per germline, CDR1 SNHLY and CDR2 FYNNEI. Germline trimming cut 6 bases from V and 7 bases from J; bases unmatched to any gene: 7. The CDR3 covers 15 residues. The CDR3 spells CASRTRTGVNSPLHF. DNA of the CDR3: TGTGCCAGCAGAACACGGACAGGGGTCAATTCACCCCTCCACTTT. The full variable domain, completed using reference TRBV2 and TRBJ1-6, is EPEVTQTPSHQVTQMGQEVILRCVPISNHLYFYWYRQILGQKVEFLVSFYNNEISEKSEIFDDQFSVERPDGSNFTLKIRSTKLEDSAMYFCASRTRTGVNSPLHFGNGTRLTVT.

V gene TRBV20-1 combines with J gene TRBJ2-2, with D perhaps matching TRBD1 (6 bases). CDR3 length equals 14 residues. CDR1 and CDR2 from the germline V gene are DFQATT and SNEGSKA (reference sequence). The V end lost 3 bases, the J end lost 2 bases, and 10 bases lay between the germline ends. CDR3 DNA: TGCAGTGCTAGTCAGGGGATCAACACCGGGGAGCTGTTTTTT. The encoded protein is CSASQGINTGELFF.

The CDR3 reads CASSQLGDSTDTQYF. The CDR3 nucleotides read TGTGCCAGCAGCCAGCTAGGGGACTCCACAGATACGCAGTATTTT. The chain employs TRBV11-2 and TRBJ2-3, with D perhaps matching TRBD2 (6 bases). V was shortened by 5 bases and J by 2 bases, with 14 bases between the two germline ends. Germline CDR1 reads SGHAT; CDR2 reads FQNNGV. This CDR3 is 15 amino acids long. Using reference TRBV11-2 and TRBJ2-3 for the parts outside the CDR3, the full variable domain is EAGVAQSPRYKIIEKRQSVAFWCNPISGHATLYWYQQILGQGPKLLIQFQNNGVVDDSQLPKDRFSAERLKGVDSTLKIQPAKLEDSAVYLCASSQLGDSTDTQYFGPGTRLTVL.

The chain employs TRBV24-1 and TRBJ2-2; TRBD1 matches 9 bases. The CDR3 spans 16 residues. Trimming cost V 3 bases and J 4 bases; bases outside gene matches: 5. Germline assignment: CDR1 KGHDR and CDR2 SFDVKD. CDR3 bases: TGTGCCACCAGTGATCCCGGGACAGGGATCACCGGGGAGCTGTTTTTT. Protein: CATSDPGTGITGELFF.